The T cell receptor (beta chain) described here comes from a study of blood T cells in healthy people across ages. Study conclusions and caveats: Naive CD4+ cell counts and diversity both ran higher in long-lived than in aged donors.

This CDR3 spans 15 amino acids. Trimming removed 1 base at V and 0 bases at J, with 7 bases between. Germline CDR1 is SEHNR and CDR2 is FQNEAQ (reference sequence). Concerning this clonotype itself: Its antigen is as yet unknown.

Using a J-beta primer mix together with a sample-barcoded 5' primer, a second PCR was run for roughly 7 to 12 cycles. Using its own MiXCR run on the 5' RACE reads, TCRdb lists one record per CDR3 protein. This repertoire shows roughly 1,500,000 distinct CDR3 sequences, 30% to 40% found once; its top ten account for around 11%. The chain combines TRBV7-9 with TRBJ1-5; no clear D. This TCR derives from a woman younger than 45 in good health. The sample consisted of blood. The DNA for the CDR3 is TGTGCCAGCAGCTTAGGGCCGGATAGCAATCAGCCCCAGCATTTT. Translating it yields CASSLGPDSNQPQHF.